This T cell receptor beta chain is drawn from a study of graft-versus-host responses after intestinal transplantation. General study findings and limits: Recipient bone marrow held GvH clones, some seen earlier in ileum or blood.

The CDR3 length is 14 residues. Germline V gene data show CDR1 as SGHVS and CDR2 as FNYEAQ. V was pared by 5 bases and J by 2 bases, with 3 bases of the junction left unmatched. Concerning this clone: The target antigen is unknown.

Assay: immunoSEQ multiplex PCR; the TCRdb copy retains only in-frame clones and omits some. In the table there are about 97,000 clones, 85% to 95% of which are singletons. This chain joins TRBV7-6 and TRBJ1-2; 9 positions agree with TRBD1. The sequence derives from a human donor who was the organ donor for an intestinal transplant. Sequences were derived from unstimulated CD8+ T cells sorted from spleen or lymph node cells, sampled before transplant. This CDR3 is CASSLGTGNYGYTF. DNA for the CDR3: TGTGCCAGCAGCCTCGGGACAGGGAACTATGGCTACACCTTC.